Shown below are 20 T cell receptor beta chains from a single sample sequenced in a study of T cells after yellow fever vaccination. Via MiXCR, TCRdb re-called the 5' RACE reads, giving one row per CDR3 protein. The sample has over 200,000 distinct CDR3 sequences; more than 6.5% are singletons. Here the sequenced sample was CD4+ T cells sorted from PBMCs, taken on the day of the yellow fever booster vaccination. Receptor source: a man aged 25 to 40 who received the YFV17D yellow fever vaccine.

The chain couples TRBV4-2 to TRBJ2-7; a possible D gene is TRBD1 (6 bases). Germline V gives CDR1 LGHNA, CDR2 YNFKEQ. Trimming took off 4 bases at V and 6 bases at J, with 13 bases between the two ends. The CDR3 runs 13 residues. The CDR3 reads CASSPSTGLEQYF. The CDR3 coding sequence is TGTGCCAGCAGCCCTTCTACAGGGCTCGAGCAGTACTTC.

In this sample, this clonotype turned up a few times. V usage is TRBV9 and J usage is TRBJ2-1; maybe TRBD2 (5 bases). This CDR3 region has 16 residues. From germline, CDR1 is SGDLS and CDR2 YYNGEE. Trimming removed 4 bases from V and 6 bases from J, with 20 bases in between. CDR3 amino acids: CASSSRGFAGINEQFF. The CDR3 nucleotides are TGTGCCAGCAGCTCCCGTGGGTTCGCGGGCATCAATGAGCAGTTCTTC.

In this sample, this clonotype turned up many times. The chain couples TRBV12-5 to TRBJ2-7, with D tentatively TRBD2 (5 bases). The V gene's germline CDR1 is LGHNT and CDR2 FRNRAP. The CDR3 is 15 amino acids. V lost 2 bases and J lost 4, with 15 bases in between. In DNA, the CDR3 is TGTGCTAGTGGTTTGCGGATGGGGAGACTATACGAGCAGTACTTC. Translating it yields CASGLRMGRLYEQYF.

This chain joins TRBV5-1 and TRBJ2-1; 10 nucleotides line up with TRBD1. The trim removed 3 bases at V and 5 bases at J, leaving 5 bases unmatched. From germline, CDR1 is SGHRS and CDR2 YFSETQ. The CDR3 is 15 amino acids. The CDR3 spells CASSSGQGSHNEQFF. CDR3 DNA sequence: TGCGCCAGCAGCTCGGGACAGGGGTCCCACAATGAGCAGTTCTTC.

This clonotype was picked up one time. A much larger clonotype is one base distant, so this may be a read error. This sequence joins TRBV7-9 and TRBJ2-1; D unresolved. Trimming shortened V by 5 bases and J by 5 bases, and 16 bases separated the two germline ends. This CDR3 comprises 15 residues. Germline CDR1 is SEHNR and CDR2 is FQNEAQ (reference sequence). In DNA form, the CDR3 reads TGTGCCAGCAGCCCCAGACGAGCCACCAACAATGAGCAGTTCTTC. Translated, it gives CASSPRRATNNEQFF. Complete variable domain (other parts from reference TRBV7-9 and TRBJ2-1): DTGVSQNPRHKITKRGQNVTFRCDPISEHNRLYWYRQTLGQGPEFLTYFQNEAQLEKSRLLSDRFSAERPKGSFSTLEIQRTEQGDSAMYLCASSPRRATNNEQFFGPGTRLTVL.

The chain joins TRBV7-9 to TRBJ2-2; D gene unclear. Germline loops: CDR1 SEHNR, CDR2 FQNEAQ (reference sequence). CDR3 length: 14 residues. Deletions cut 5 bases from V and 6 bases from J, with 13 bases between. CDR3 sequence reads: CASSPGQVSGELFF. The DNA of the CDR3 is TGTGCCAGCAGCCCTGGGCAGGTCTCCGGGGAGCTGTTTTTT.

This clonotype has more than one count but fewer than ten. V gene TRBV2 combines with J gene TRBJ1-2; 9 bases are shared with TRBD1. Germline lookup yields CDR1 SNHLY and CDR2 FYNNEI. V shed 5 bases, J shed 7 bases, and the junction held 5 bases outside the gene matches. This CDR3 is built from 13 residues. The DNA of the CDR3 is TGTGCCAGCAGTTCCGGGACAGGGAGTGGCTACACCTTC. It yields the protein CASSSGTGSGYTF.

CDR3 nucleotide sequence: TGCGCCAGCAGCTTGGGGCCCGGTAGCGAATCCTACGAGCAGTACTTC. Translation: CASSLGPGSESYEQYF. The chain combines TRBV5-1 with TRBJ2-7; a weak D match, TRBD2 (5 bases). V lost 0 bases to trimming and J lost 1 base, with 14 bases between them. The CDR3 contains 16 residues. CDR1 is SGHRS, CDR2 YFSETQ, per germline.

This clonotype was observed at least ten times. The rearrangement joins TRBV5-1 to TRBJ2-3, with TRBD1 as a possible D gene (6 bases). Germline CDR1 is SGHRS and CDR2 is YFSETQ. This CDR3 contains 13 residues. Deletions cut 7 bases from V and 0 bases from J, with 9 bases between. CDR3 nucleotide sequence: TGCGCCAGCCCAGGGGTCAGCACAGATACGCAGTATTTT. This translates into CASPGVSTDTQYF.

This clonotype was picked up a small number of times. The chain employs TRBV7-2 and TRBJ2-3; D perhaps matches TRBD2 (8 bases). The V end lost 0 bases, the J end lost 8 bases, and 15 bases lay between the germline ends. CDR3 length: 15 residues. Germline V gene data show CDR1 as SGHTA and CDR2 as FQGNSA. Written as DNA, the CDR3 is TGTGCCAGCAGCTTAGCTCCGGGAGGGGGCGGTACGCAGTATTTT. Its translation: CASSLAPGGGGTQYF.

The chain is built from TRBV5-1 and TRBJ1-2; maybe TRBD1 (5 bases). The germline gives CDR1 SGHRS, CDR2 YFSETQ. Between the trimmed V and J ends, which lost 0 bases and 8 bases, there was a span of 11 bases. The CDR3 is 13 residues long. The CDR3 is CASSLDLRGGYTF. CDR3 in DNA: TGCGCCAGCAGCTTGGACCTCCGGGGCGGCTACACCTTC.

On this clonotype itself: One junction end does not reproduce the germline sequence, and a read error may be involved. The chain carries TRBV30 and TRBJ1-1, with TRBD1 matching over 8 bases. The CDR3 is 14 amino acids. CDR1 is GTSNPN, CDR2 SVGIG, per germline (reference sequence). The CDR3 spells CAWSFKKPGQEKIF. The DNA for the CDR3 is TGTGCCTGGAGTTTCAAAAAACCGGGACAGGAAAAGATATTT.

The CDR3 DNA reads as TGTGCCAGCAGTGACGGCATGGACCAGTACGAGCAGTACTTC. It codes for CASSDGMDQYEQYF. This chain joins TRBV12-3 or TRBV12-4 and TRBJ2-7; D ambiguous. This CDR3 has 14 amino acids. V shed 5 bases and J shed 4 bases, with 15 bases lying between them.

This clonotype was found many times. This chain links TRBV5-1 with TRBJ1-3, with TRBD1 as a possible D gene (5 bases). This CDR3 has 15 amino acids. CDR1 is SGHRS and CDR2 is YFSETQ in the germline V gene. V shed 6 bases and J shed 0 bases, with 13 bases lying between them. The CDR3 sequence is CASTRDASSGNTIYF. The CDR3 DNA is TGCGCCAGCACCCGGGACGCGAGCTCTGGAAACACCATATATTTT.

CDR3 sequence (DNA): TGTGCCAGCAGCTTGGCCGGGACTCCCTACGAGCAGTACTTC. It codes for CASSLAGTPYEQYF. This chain connects TRBV7-9 to TRBJ2-7; a weak D match, TRBD2 (6 bases). The CDR3 extends over 14 amino acids. Germline V gives CDR1 SEHNR, CDR2 FQNEAQ (reference sequence). The V end lost 3 bases, the J end lost 2 bases, and 11 bases lay between the germline ends.

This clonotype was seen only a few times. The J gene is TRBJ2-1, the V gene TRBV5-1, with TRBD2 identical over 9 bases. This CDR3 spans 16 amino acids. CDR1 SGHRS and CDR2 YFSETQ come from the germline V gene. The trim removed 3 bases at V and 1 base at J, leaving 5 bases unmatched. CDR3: CASSYPSGKSYNEQFF. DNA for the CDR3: TGCGCCAGCAGCTACCCTAGCGGGAAATCCTACAATGAGCAGTTCTTC.

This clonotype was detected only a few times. The DNA for the CDR3 is TGTGCCTGGAGTGCCCTAGCGGGAGGGTTGAAAGACGAGCAGTACTTC. Protein sequence: CAWSALAGGLKDEQYF. The rearrangement uses TRBV30 and TRBJ2-7; 12 bases map to TRBD2. The V gene's germline CDR1 is GTSNPN and CDR2 SVGIG (reference sequence). The CDR3 covers 16 residues. J gave up 5 bases and V 1 base, and 9 bases lay outside the gene matches.

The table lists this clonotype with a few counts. Here the CDR3 reads CASSLAGGTPPGETQYF. CDR3 nucleotide sequence: TGTGCCAGCAGCTTGGCAGGGGGTACTCCACCCGGGGAGACCCAGTACTTC. This rearrangement joins TRBV5-6 to TRBJ2-5; TRBD1 matches at 7 bases. The CDR3 totals 17 residues. J gave up 5 bases and V 0 bases, and 13 bases lay outside the gene matches. Germline V gene sequence: CDR1 SGHDT, CDR2 YYEEEE.

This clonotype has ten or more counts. CDR3 sequence (DNA): TGTGCCAGCAGCTTACTTCGTGGGGCTAACAATGAGCAGTTCTTC. This gives the protein CASSLLRGANNEQFF. The chain combines TRBV11-2 with TRBJ2-1; D may be TRBD1 (5 bases). The germline V gene has CDR1 SGHAT and CDR2 FQNNGV. The CDR3 length is 15 residues. V gave up 2 bases and J gave up 5 bases, with 13 bases separating them.

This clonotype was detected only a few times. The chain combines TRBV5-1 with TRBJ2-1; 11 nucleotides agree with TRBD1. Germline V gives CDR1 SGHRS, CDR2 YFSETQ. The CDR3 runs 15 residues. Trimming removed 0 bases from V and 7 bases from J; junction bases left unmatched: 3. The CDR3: CASSLGTGGENEQFF. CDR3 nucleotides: TGCGCCAGCAGCTTGGGGACAGGGGGCGAAAATGAGCAGTTCTTC.